Below, 22 T cell receptor beta chains from the same sample are listed, as sequenced in a study of blood T cell repertoires in COVID-19. Sequencing was performed with immunoSEQ multiplex PCR; in TCRdb, only in-frame clones are kept and a portion is missing. The sample records over 25,000 clones, roughly nine tenths being singletons. The sequencing input was peripheral blood. All receptors come from a man aged 55 to 70 with acute or convalescent COVID-19.

V gene TRBV4-1 combines with J gene TRBJ2-1; TRBD2 might be the D (6 bases). This CDR3 is built from 16 residues. Trimming stripped 4 bases from V and 1 base from J, with 14 bases between. The germline gives CDR1 MGHRA, CDR2 YSYEKL. CDR3 coding DNA: TGCGCCAGCAGCCGGAGGGACGTGGGTTCCTACAATGAGCAGTTCTTC. This encodes CASSRRDVGSYNEQFF.

This clone was observed once. The gene calls are TRBV7-9 and TRBJ2-1; 7 bases line up with TRBD2. The ends lost 2 bases at V and 7 bases at J; junction bases unmatched: 11. CDR3 length equals 16 residues. Germline CDR1 reads SEHNR; CDR2 reads FQNEAQ (reference sequence). CDR3 in amino acids: CASSLRWAGVGNEQFF. The CDR3 bases are TGTGCCAGCAGCTTAAGGTGGGCGGGAGTAGGGAATGAGCAGTTCTTC. The entire variable domain, with the rest obtained from reference TRBV7-9 and TRBJ2-1, is as follows: DTGVSQNPRHKITKRGQNVTFRCDPISEHNRLYWYRQTLGQGPEFLTYFQNEAQLEKSRLLSDRFSAERPKGSFSTLEIQRTEQGDSAMYLCASSLRWAGVGNEQFFGPGTRLTVL.

This chain joins TRBV6-5 and TRBJ2-3; no firm D call. Germline loops: CDR1 MNHEY, CDR2 SVGAGI. This CDR3 contains 13 residues. V was trimmed by 9 bases and J by 0 bases, leaving 10 bases between them. The chain's CDR3 is CASTELSTDTQYF. In nucleotides, the CDR3 is TGTGCCAGTACTGAGCTGAGCACAGATACGCAGTATTTT.

This chain links TRBV7-2 with TRBJ2-3, with 7 nucleotides matching TRBD2. CDR1 and CDR2 from the germline V gene are SGHTA and FQGNSA. CDR3 length: 15 residues. V dropped 3 bases and J dropped 6; count of bases not matched to a gene: 9. CDR3: CASSFLAGVGDTQYF. The CDR3 DNA reads as TGTGCCAGCAGCTTTCTTGCGGGAGTGGGTGATACGCAGTATTTT.

The V call is TRBV7-2, the J call TRBJ1-5, with D unresolved. Between the trimmed V and J ends, which lost 0 bases and 0 bases, there was a span of 12 bases. The CDR3 length is 17 residues. Germline V gene data show CDR1 as SGHTA and CDR2 as FQGNSA. The CDR3 DNA follows: TGTGCCAGCAGCTTAGCGCGTCTGCCCTATAGCAATCAGCCCCAGCATTTT. It encodes CASSLARLPYSNQPQHF.

CDR3 sequence reads: CASTTGSDTQYF. In DNA form, the CDR3 reads TGTGCCAGCACGACCGGGTCAGATACGCAGTATTTT. This chain joins TRBV18 and TRBJ2-3, with no clear D. The CDR3 totals 12 residues. CDR1 is KGHSH, CDR2 LQKENI, per germline. The V end was cut by 8 bases, the J end by 4 bases, with 10 bases between.

V is TRBV5-1 and J is TRBJ2-7, with 7 bases identical to TRBD1. There are 15 residues in the CDR3. Trimming at V came to 0 bases and at J to 0 bases, leaving 3 bases not matched to a gene. The V gene's germline CDR1 is SGHRS and CDR2 YFSETQ. This chain's CDR3 is CASSLARDSSYEQYF. The CDR3 bases are TGCGCCAGCAGCTTGGCCCGGGACAGCTCCTACGAGCAGTACTTC.

The chain uses TRBV21-1 and TRBJ2-3; the table's D call TRBD2 went unverified against the DNA. TRBV21-1 is recorded as a pseudogene. This CDR3 has 18 residues. CDR3 nucleotide sequence: TGTGCCAGCAGCAAACGGATCGGGGGGGGCTGGGGCACAGATACGCAGTATTTT. Protein product: CASSKRIGGGWGTDTQYF.

This rearrangement joins TRBV2 to TRBJ2-2; D perhaps matches TRBD1 (5 bases). The V and J ends lost 1 base and 2 bases respectively, with 8 bases between them. This CDR3 is 15 amino acids long. CDR1 is SNHLY, CDR2 FYNNEI, per germline. For the CDR3, the DNA is TGTGCCAGCAGTGAAGGGACAACCAACACCGGGGAGCTGTTTTTT. It translates to CASSEGTTNTGELFF.

The rearrangement links TRBV4-2 to TRBJ1-2, with 7 bases fitting TRBD1. With 1 base clipped from V and 4 bases from J, the junction kept 9 bases outside the gene matches. The CDR3 has 16 amino acids. The V gene's germline CDR1 is LGHNA and CDR2 YNFKEQ. This CDR3 is CASSQASNDRVYGYTF. CDR3 DNA: TGTGCCAGCAGCCAAGCCTCGAACGACAGGGTCTATGGCTACACCTTC.

As DNA, the CDR3 is TGTGCCAGCAGCTTAGCGGGAGGGGACACCGGGGAGCTGTTTTTT. Translation: CASSLAGGDTGELFF. The chain carries TRBV7-7 and TRBJ2-2; the match to TRBD2 covers 7 bases. Germline CDR1 and CDR2: SSHAT and FNYEAQ (reference sequence). The CDR3 totals 15 residues. After removal of 0 bases from V and 3 bases from J, the junction contained 1 base not matched to a gene. Full variable domain (missing parts from reference TRBV7-7 and TRBJ2-2): GAGVSQSPRYKVTKRGQDVTLRCDPISSHATLYWYQQALGQGPEFLTYFNYEAQPDKSGLPSDRFSAERPEGSISTLTIQRTEQRDSAMYRCASSLAGGDTGELFFGEGSRLTVL.

The chain combines TRBV7-2 with TRBJ2-7, with 8 bases that match TRBD2. The germline V gene has CDR1 SGHTA and CDR2 FQGNSA. The CDR3 contains 15 residues. Trimming took 4 bases from V and 0 from J; bases not matched to a gene: 5. Here the CDR3 DNA reads TGTGCCAGCAGCTCCTTAGCGGGAACCTCCTACGAGCAGTACTTC. This sequence encodes CASSSLAGTSYEQYF. Filled out from reference TRBV7-2 and TRBJ2-7, the complete variable domain reads GAGVSQSPSNKVTEKGKDVELRCDPISGHTALYWYRQSLGQGLEFLIYFQGNSAPDKSGLPSDRFSAERTGGSVSTLTIQRTQQEDSAVYLCASSSLAGTSYEQYFGPGTRLTVT.

This chain uses TRBV5-1 with TRBJ1-1, with D maybe TRBD1 (6 bases). The CDR3 length is 13 residues. V gave up 4 bases and J gave up 5 bases, with 12 bases separating them. Germline lookup yields CDR1 SGHRS and CDR2 YFSETQ. CDR3 loop: CASSKGTITEAFF. CDR3 sequence (DNA): TGCGCCAGCAGCAAAGGGACAATTACTGAAGCTTTCTTT.

This clone was observed once. The chain uses TRBV6-5 and TRBJ2-1; D gene ambiguous. The CDR3 loop spans 13 amino acids. In germline, CDR1 is MNHEY, CDR2 SVGAGI. V dropped 10 bases and J dropped 2 bases, with 12 bases sitting between them. This chain's CDR3 is CATQIPPYNEQFF. CDR3 coding DNA: TGTGCCACTCAGATCCCTCCCTACAATGAGCAGTTCTTC.

The chain carries TRBV6-5 and TRBJ2-7; TRBD2 agrees at 12 bases. This CDR3 is built from 16 residues. Per germline, CDR1 MNHEY and CDR2 SVGAGI. The ends lost 4 bases at V and 3 bases at J; junction bases unmatched: 7. Written as DNA, the CDR3 is TGTGCCAGCAGTTTCCGACTAGCGGGGGTTTACTACGAGCAGTACGTC. Translation: CASSFRLAGVYYEQYV.

CDR3 sequence reads: CASSARQGSYTEAFF. In DNA form, the CDR3 reads TGTGCCAGCAGTGCACGACAGGGGTCATACACTGAAGCTTTCTTT. V and J are TRBV27 and TRBJ1-1, with TRBD1 identical over 8 bases. J was trimmed by 3 bases and V by 5 bases; bases with no gene match: 8. The CDR3 extends over 15 amino acids. Germline V gene sequence: CDR1 MNHEY, CDR2 SMNVEV (reference sequence).

The rearrangement links TRBV18 to TRBJ2-5; the D gene is possibly TRBD1 (6 bases). The CDR3 covers 15 residues. The V gene's germline CDR1 is KGHSH and CDR2 LQKENI. The V and J ends lost 6 bases and 4 bases respectively, with 18 bases between them. CDR3 bases: TGTGCCAGCTCGCCGGGACAACGTTTGGGAGAGACCCAGTACTTC. It is translated as CASSPGQRLGETQYF.

This clone was picked up one time. The CDR3 DNA reads TGTGCCAGCAGCCTAAACTCTAACAATCAGCCCCAGCATTTT. Translating gives CASSLNSNNQPQHF. The rearrangement uses TRBV3-1 (or the pseudogene TRBV3-2) and TRBJ1-5; D is unclear. The V gene lost 4 bases and the J gene lost 3 bases, with 10 bases spanning the gap. CDR3 length: 14 residues. The germline CDR1 and CDR2 sequences are LGHDT and YNNKEL (reference sequence).

The V and J genes are TRBV28 and TRBJ2-1; D not certain. The CDR3 sequence is 14 residues long. CDR1 MDHEN and CDR2 SYDVKM come from the germline V gene. V gave up 6 bases and J gave up 6 bases, with 15 bases separating them. The CDR3 sequence is CASSSFLGINEQFF. CDR3 DNA sequence: TGTGCCAGCAGCTCCTTCCTTGGCATCAATGAGCAGTTCTTC.

V usage is TRBV5-1 and J usage is TRBJ1-2; 9 bases match TRBD1. Per germline, CDR1 SGHRS and CDR2 YFSETQ. The V and J ends lost 4 bases and 6 bases, in that order; junction bases with no gene match: 4. The CDR3 consists of 13 residues. CDR3 amino acids: CASSTDRGDGYTF. Here the CDR3 DNA reads TGCGCCAGCAGCACCGACAGGGGGGATGGCTACACCTTC. The full variable domain, its missing parts supplied by reference TRBV5-1 and TRBJ1-2, is KAGVTQTPRYLIKTRGQQVTLSCSPISGHRSVSWYQQTPGQGLQFLFEYFSETQRNKGNFPGRFSGRQFSNSRSEMNVSTLELGDSALYLCASSTDRGDGYTFGSGTRLTVV.

The gene calls are TRBV29-1 and TRBJ2-7; D might be TRBD1 (5 bases). V was clipped by 5 bases and J by 5 bases, with 16 bases between them. The CDR3 length is 13 residues. CDR1 is SQVTM and CDR2 is ANQGSEA in the germline V gene. The CDR3 is CSVSATDINEQYF. The CDR3 coding sequence is TGCAGCGTTTCTGCCACGGACATTAACGAGCAGTACTTC.

CDR3 sequence reads: CASSLAGPSNQPQHF. In nucleotides, the CDR3 is TGTGCCAGCAGCTTAGCTGGCCCGAGCAATCAGCCCCAGCATTTT. The chain recombines TRBV7-2 with TRBJ1-5, with D unresolved. The CDR3 has 15 amino acids. Trimming took 0 bases from V and 1 from J, leaving 7 bases between them. Looked up from germline, CDR1 is SGHTA and CDR2 is FQGNSA.